This record covers a single T cell receptor beta chain. This sample is drawn from a study of technical replicates of blood from a few donors. The CDR3 runs 16 residues. Per the germline V gene, CDR1 is SGHNT and CDR2 is YENEEA. The V gene lost 5 bases and the J gene lost 8 bases, with 22 bases spanning the gap. TCRdb's table, derived via immunoSEQ multiplex PCR, lists solely in-frame clones and lacks some. The table shows roughly 79,000 clones, with around 91% occurring only once. Sequencing input: T cells isolated from PBMCs. The rearrangement joins TRBV11-3 to TRBJ2-1; a possible D gene is TRBD1 (6 bases). This TCR derives from a human donor in good health. Some clones in this sample may be carry-over from other donors' samples. In DNA form, the CDR3 reads TGTGCCAGCAGCAGAAAGTGGGCAGGGGAATTGGATGAGCAGTTCTTC. This sequence encodes CASSRKWAGELDEQFF.